This paragraph reports one T cell receptor (beta chain). What it recognizes is unknown. These data originate in a study of blood T cells in healthy people across ages. General observations from the study: Naive T cell percentage showed a strong correlation with TCR beta diversity.

Total RNA, at least 5.5 micrograms per sample, came from PBMCs. A second PCR of about 7 to 12 cycles used a sample-barcoded 5' primer and a J-beta primer mix. A single record per CDR3 protein comes from TCRdb applying MiXCR to the 5' RACE reads. Of about 800,000 distinct CDR3 sequences listed, 20% to 30% are singletons. Germline CDR1 reads LGHNA; CDR2 reads YSLEER. V was shortened by 0 bases and J by 10 bases, with 21 bases between the two germline ends. This CDR3 contains 17 residues. The sample also formed part of further work on T cells of mothers and their children. That paper adds: Material was donated by three healthy Caucasian mothers and their six children. At around 1.5 ug per 15 ul, all of the extracted RNA went into cDNA synthesis.

The TCR originated in a boy younger than 18 in good health. The genes are TRBV4-3 and TRBJ1-4, with D tentatively TRBD1 (5 bases). The sample consisted of blood. CDR3 amino acids: CASSQDGTGTLGVKLFF. The CDR3, as DNA: TGCGCCAGCAGCCAAGATGGGACCGGGACTTTAGGTGTAAAACTGTTTTTT.